Following are 9 T cell receptor beta chains from one sample sequenced in a study of blood T cells in healthy people across ages. PCR was performed a second time for about 7 to 11 cycles using a sample-barcoded 5' primer and a J-beta primer mix. From the 5' RACE reads, TCRdb called clonotypes with MiXCR, one entry per CDR3 protein. The sample has 1,300,000 or so distinct CDR3 sequences, around 55% seen once. Sequenced input: blood. These receptor sequences come from a man aged 18 to 29 in good health.

The gene calls are TRBV29-1 and TRBJ2-7; D gene unclear. The CDR3 loop spans 13 amino acids. The germline V and J ends were trimmed by 3 bases and 4 bases, with 13 bases remaining between them. Germline values: CDR1 SQVTM, CDR2 ANQGSEA. This CDR3 is CSVERENKYEQYF. As DNA, the CDR3 is TGCAGCGTTGAGCGCGAAAACAAGTACGAGCAGTACTTC.

The chain employs TRBV20-1 and TRBJ1-1; D may be TRBD1 (6 bases). V was trimmed by 7 bases and J by 8 bases, leaving 17 bases between them. CDR3 length: 12 amino acids. The germline V gene encodes CDR1 DFQATT and CDR2 SNEGSKA (reference sequence). The CDR3 DNA reads as TGCAGTGTAACGGGGGCAGGTCTCGAAGCTTTCTTT. Translating it yields CSVTGAGLEAFF.

The chain recombines TRBV20-1 with TRBJ2-3, with D hard to call. Germline-derived CDR1 and CDR2 are DFQATT and SNEGSKA (reference sequence). The CDR3 covers 14 residues. The V gene lost 3 bases and the J gene lost 4 bases, with 14 bases spanning the gap. CDR3 bases: TGCAGTGCTAGGGGGTTCGGCCGACCAGATACGCAGTATTTT. It encodes CSARGFGRPDTQYF.

CDR3 DNA: TGTGCCAGCAGTTCTTGGACAGGGGGCGAGAATGAGCAGTTCTTC. Protein sequence: CASSSWTGGENEQFF. The chain carries TRBV27 and TRBJ2-1, with 11 bases aligning to TRBD1. Germline trimming cut 4 bases from V and 7 bases from J; bases unmatched to any gene: 6. Germline V gene sequence: CDR1 MNHEY, CDR2 SMNVEV (reference sequence). CDR3 length equals 15 residues.

This chain joins TRBV28 and TRBJ2-1, with TRBD2 identical over 10 bases. This CDR3 contains 16 residues. CDR1 MDHEN and CDR2 SYDVKM come from the germline V gene. J lost 4 bases, V lost 5 bases, and 8 bases had no gene match. The CDR3 here is CASSRVLAGAYNEQFF. The CDR3 DNA reads as TGTGCCAGCAGTCGAGTCCTAGCGGGAGCTTACAATGAGCAGTTCTTC.

CDR3 sequence reads: CASSFSDSGIHEQYF. CDR3 nucleotides: TGTGCCAGCAGCTTTTCGGATAGCGGGATACACGAGCAGTACTTC. This chain uses TRBV7-2 with TRBJ2-7, with 8 positions matching TRBD2. CDR3 length: 15 residues. The junction had 9 bases not matched to a gene; V was cut back by 3 bases and J by 5 bases. Germline V gene lookup returns CDR1 SGHTA and CDR2 FQGNSA.

This clonotype has a handful of counts. V is TRBV4-3 and J is TRBJ1-2, with D possibly being TRBD1 (5 bases). CDR3 size: 14 residues. Germline lookup yields CDR1 LGHNA and CDR2 YSLEER. With 1 base removed from V and 3 bases from J, the gap between germline ends came to 9 bases. CDR3 sequence (DNA): TGCGCCAGCAGCCAAGTATTAGGGGACTATGGCTACACCTTC. Translating gives CASSQVLGDYGYTF.

This sequence joins TRBV6-5 and TRBJ2-7; D uncertain. The germline V gene has CDR1 MNHEY and CDR2 SVGAGI. The CDR3 runs 15 residues. Trimming took off 7 bases at V and 0 bases at J, with 16 bases between the two ends. CDR3 in DNA: TGTGCCAGCAAGTTAGGTCCGGCGAGCTCCTACGAGCAGTACTTC. It translates to CASKLGPASSYEQYF.

This clonotype was observed a handful of times. The rearrangement links TRBV7-9 to TRBJ2-3, with a possible D match to TRBD2 (5 bases). V was shortened by 5 bases and J by 2 bases, with 17 bases between the two germline ends. The CDR3 consists of 16 residues. Germline CDR1 is SEHNR and CDR2 is FQNEAQ (reference sequence). The CDR3 sequence: CASSPPVGSPTDTQYF. CDR3 nucleotides: TGTGCCAGCAGCCCCCCGGTGGGGAGTCCCACAGATACGCAGTATTTT.